The T cell receptor beta chain described here comes from a study of T cells after yellow fever vaccination. Study as a whole: Preparation of fractions with low cell numbers was performed using SMART-Seq v4 Ultra Low Input. Points from the study as a whole: The CD4 compartment and the CD8 compartment contained a small share of clonotypes in common. Most primary-vaccination clones reappeared after the booster (about 97% CD4, approximately 88% CD8).

Germline V gene data show CDR1 as LNHDA and CDR2 as SQIVND (reference sequence). Trimming took 6 bases from V and 7 from J, leaving 18 bases between them. This CDR3 has 14 residues. Of note for this clonotype: Its antigen is as yet unknown.

TCR cDNA was made by 5'RACE template switching, adding a universal primer site and UMIs. MiXCR was run by TCRdb on the 5' RACE reads, yielding one entry per CDR3 protein. The table records some 400,000 distinct CDR3 sequences, 6.2% of them present only once. The sequenced sample was PBMCs, obtained 5 days after the yellow fever booster vaccination. The TCR sequence derives from a man younger than 40 who received the YFV17D yellow fever vaccine. The chain is built from TRBV19 and TRBJ1-1, with D perhaps TRBD1 (6 bases). The CDR3 loop is CASRGIGGQSEAFF. CDR3 DNA: TGTGCCAGTAGGGGGATCGGGGGGCAGAGTGAAGCTTTCTTT.